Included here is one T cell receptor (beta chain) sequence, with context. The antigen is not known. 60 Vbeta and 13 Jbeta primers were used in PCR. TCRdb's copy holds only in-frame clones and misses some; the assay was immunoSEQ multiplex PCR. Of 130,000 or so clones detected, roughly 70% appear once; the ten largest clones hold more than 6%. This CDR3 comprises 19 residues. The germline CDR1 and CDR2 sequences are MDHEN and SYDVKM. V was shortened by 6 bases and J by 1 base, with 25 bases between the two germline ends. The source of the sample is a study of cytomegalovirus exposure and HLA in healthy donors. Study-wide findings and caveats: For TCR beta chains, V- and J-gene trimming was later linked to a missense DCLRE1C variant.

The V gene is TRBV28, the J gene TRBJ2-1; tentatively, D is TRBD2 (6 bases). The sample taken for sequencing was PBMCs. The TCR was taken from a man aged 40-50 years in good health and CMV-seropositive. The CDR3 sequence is CASRGGANGRSNSYNEQFF. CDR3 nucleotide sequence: TGTGCCAGCAGGGGCGGGGCCAACGGAAGATCTAATTCCTACAATGAGCAGTTCTTC.